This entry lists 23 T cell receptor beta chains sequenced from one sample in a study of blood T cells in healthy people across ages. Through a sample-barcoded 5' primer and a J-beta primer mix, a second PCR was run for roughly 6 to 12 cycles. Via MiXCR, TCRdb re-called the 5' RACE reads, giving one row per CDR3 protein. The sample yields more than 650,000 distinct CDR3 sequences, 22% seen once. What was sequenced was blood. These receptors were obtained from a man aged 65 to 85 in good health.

CDR3 residues: CSVKYNYGYTF. CDR3 coding DNA: TGCAGCGTAAAATACAACTATGGCTACACCTTC. This chain links TRBV29-1 with TRBJ1-2; D gene ambiguous. The V end was cut by 6 bases, the J end by 2 bases, with 7 bases between. Germline assignment: CDR1 SQVTM and CDR2 ANQGSEA. This CDR3 contains 11 residues. Complete variable domain (other parts from reference TRBV29-1 and TRBJ1-2): SAVISQKPSRDICQRGTSLTIQCQVDSQVTMMFWYRQQPGQSLTLIATANQGSEATYESGFVIDKFPISRPNLTFSTLTVSNMSPEDSSIYLCSVKYNYGYTFGSGTRLTVV.

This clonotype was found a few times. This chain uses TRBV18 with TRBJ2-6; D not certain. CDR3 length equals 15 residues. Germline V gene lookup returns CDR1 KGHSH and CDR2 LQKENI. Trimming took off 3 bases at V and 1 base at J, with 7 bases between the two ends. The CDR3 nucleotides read TGTGCCAGCTCACCCGTACCTTCTGGGGCCAACGTCCTGACTTTC. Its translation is CASSPVPSGANVLTF.

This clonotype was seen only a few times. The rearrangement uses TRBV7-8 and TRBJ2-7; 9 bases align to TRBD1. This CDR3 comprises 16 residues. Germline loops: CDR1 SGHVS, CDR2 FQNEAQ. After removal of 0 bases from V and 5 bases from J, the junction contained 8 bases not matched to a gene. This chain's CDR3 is CASSLAPGQGHHEQYF. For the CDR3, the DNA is TGTGCCAGCAGCTTAGCTCCGGGACAGGGTCACCACGAGCAGTACTTC.

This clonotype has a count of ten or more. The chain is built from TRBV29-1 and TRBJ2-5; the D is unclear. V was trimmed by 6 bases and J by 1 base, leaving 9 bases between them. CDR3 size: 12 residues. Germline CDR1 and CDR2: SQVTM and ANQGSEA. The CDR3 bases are TGCAGCGTGGACGGTGGCCAAGAGACCCAGTACTTC. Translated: CSVDGGQETQYF.

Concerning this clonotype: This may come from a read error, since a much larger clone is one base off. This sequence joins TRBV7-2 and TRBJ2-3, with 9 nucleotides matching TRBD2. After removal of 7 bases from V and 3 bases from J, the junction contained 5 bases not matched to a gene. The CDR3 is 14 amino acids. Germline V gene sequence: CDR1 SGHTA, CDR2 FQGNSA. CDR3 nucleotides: TGTGCCAGCACCTCGGGACTAGCAACAGATACGCAGTATTTT. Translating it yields CASTSGLATDTQYF. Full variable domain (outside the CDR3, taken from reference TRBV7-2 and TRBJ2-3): GAGVSQSPSNKVTEKGKDVELRCDPISGHTALYWYRQSLGQGLEFLIYFQGNSAPDKSGLPSDRFSAERTGGSVSTLTIQRTQQEDSAVYLCASTSGLATDTQYFGPGTRLTVL.

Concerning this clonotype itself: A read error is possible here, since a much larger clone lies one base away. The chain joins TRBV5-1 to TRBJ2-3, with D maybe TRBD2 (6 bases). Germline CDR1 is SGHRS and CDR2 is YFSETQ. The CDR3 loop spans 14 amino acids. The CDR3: CASSPGLYTGTQYF. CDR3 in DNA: TGCGCCAGCAGCCCGGGACTCTACACAGGTACGCAGTATTTT.

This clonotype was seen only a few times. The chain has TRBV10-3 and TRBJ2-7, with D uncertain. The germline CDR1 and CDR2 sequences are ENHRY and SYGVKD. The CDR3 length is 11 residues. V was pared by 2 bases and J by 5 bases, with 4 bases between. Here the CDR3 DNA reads TGTGCCATCAGTGAGGGCCACGAGCAGTACGTC. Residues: CAISEGHEQYV.

The CDR3 region is CASSYGGRTTDTQYF. CDR3 in DNA: TGTGCCAGCAGTTACGGCGGAAGAACGACAGATACGCAGTATTTT. The chain uses TRBV6-5 and TRBJ2-3; no firm D call. Trimming removed 2 bases at V and 3 bases at J, with 12 bases between. CDR1 MNHEY and CDR2 SVGAGI come from the germline V gene. This CDR3 region has 15 residues.

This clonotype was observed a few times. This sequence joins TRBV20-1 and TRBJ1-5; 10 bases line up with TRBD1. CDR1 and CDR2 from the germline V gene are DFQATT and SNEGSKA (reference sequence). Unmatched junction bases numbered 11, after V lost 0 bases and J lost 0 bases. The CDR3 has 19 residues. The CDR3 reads CSARDLLGTGANSNQPQHF. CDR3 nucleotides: TGCAGTGCTAGAGATCTCTTGGGGACAGGGGCTAATAGCAATCAGCCCCAGCATTTT.

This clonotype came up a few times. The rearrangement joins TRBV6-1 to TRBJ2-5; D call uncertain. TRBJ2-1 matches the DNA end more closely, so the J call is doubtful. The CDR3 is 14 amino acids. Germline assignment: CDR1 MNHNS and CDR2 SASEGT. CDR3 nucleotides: TGTGCCAGCATTGGAGATAGGAGCCATAATGAGCAGTTCTTC. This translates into CASIGDRSHNEQFF.

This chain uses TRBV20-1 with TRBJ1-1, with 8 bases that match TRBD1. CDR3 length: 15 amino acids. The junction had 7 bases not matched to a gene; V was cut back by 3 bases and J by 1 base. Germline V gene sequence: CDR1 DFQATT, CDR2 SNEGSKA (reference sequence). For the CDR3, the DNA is TGCAGTGCTAGGAGAAACAGGGGGAGGAACACTGAAGCTTTCTTT. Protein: CSARRNRGRNTEAFF.

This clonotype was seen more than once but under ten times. The CDR3 loop is CASSLAPLRDTIYF. The CDR3 DNA is TGTGCCAGCAGTTTAGCTCCCTTACGAGACACCATATATTTT. The chain uses TRBV12-3 or TRBV12-4 and TRBJ1-3; no definite D call. The CDR3 is 14 amino acids. V was cut by 0 bases and J by 8 bases, with 11 bases left in between.

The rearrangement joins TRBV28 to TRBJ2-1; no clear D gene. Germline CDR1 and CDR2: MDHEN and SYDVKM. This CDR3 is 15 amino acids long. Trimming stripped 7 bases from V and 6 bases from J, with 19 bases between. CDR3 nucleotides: TGTGCCAGCACCCCGGGTATCACCTTGGGCAATGAGCAGTTCTTC. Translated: CASTPGITLGNEQFF.

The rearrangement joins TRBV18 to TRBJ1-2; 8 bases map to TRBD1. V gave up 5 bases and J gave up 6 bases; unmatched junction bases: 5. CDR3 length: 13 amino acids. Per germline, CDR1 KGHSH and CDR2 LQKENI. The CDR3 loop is CASSATGEDGYTF. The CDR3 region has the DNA TGTGCCAGCTCAGCGACAGGGGAGGATGGCTACACCTTC.

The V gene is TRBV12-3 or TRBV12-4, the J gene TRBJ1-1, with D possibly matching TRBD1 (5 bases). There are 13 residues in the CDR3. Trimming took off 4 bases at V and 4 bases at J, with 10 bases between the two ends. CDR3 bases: TGTGCCAGCAGTTGGGGACGCGGCACTGAAGCTTTCTTT. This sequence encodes CASSWGRGTEAFF.

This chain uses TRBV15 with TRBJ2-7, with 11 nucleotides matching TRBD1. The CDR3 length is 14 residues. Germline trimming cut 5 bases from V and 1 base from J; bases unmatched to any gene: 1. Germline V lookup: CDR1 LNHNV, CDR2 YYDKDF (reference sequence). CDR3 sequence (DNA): TGTGCCACCAGCGGGGACAGGGGGTCCTACGAGCAGTACTTC. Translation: CATSGDRGSYEQYF. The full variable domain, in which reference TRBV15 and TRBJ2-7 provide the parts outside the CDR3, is DAMVIQNPRYQVTQFGKPVTLSCSQTLNHNVMYWYQQKSSQAPKLLFHYYDKDFNNEADTPDNFQSRRPNTSFCFLDIRSPGLGDTAMYLCATSGDRGSYEQYFGPGTRLTVT.

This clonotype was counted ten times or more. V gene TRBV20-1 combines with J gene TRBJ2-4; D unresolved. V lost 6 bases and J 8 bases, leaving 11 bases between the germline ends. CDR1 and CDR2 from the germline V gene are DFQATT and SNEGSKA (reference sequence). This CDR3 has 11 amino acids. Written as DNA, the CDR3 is TGCAGTGCCAACCAGGCCCACATTCAGTACTTC. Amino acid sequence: CSANQAHIQYF.

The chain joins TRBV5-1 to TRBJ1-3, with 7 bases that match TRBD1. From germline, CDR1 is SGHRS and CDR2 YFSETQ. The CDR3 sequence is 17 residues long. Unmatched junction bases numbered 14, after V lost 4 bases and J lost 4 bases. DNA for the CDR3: TGCGCCAGCAGCCCTGGGCAGGGGGGATATGCAGGAAACACCATATATTTT. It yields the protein CASSPGQGGYAGNTIYF.

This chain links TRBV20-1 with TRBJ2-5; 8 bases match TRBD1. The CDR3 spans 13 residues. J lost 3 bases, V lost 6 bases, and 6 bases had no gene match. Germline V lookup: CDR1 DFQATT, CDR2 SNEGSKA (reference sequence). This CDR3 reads CSAETGAKETQYF. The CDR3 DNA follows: TGCAGTGCCGAGACAGGGGCCAAAGAGACCCAGTACTTC.

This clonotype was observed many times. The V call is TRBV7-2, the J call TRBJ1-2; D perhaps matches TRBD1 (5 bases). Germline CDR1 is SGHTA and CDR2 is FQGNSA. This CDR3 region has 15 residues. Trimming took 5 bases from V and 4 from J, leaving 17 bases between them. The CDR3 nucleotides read TGTGCCAGCAGCCAGGGCTACGCGGGGGGCTATGGCTACACCTTC. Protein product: CASSQGYAGGYGYTF. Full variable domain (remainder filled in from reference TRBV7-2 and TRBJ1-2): GAGVSQSPSNKVTEKGKDVELRCDPISGHTALYWYRQSLGQGLEFLIYFQGNSAPDKSGLPSDRFSAERTGGSVSTLTIQRTQQEDSAVYLCASSQGYAGGYGYTFGSGTRLTVV.

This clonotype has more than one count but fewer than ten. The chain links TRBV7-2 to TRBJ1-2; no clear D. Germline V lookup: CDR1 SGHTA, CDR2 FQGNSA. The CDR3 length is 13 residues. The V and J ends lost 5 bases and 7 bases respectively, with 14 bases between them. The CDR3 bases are TGTGCCAGCAGCCTCGACGGTTACGGTGGCTACACCTTC. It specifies CASSLDGYGGYTF.

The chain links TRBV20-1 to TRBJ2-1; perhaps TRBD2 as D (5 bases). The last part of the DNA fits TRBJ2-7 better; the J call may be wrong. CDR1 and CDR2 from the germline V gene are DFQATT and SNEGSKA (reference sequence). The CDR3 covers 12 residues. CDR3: CSARVSGYEQYV. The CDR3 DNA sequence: TGCAGTGCTAGAGTATCGGGATACGAGCAGTACGTC.

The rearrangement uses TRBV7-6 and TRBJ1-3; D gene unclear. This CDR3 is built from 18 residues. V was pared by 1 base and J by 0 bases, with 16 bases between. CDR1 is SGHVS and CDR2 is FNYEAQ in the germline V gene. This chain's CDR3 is CASSLVGSGHSSGNTIYF. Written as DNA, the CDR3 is TGTGCCAGCAGCTTAGTAGGAAGCGGCCACAGCTCTGGAAACACCATATATTTT.